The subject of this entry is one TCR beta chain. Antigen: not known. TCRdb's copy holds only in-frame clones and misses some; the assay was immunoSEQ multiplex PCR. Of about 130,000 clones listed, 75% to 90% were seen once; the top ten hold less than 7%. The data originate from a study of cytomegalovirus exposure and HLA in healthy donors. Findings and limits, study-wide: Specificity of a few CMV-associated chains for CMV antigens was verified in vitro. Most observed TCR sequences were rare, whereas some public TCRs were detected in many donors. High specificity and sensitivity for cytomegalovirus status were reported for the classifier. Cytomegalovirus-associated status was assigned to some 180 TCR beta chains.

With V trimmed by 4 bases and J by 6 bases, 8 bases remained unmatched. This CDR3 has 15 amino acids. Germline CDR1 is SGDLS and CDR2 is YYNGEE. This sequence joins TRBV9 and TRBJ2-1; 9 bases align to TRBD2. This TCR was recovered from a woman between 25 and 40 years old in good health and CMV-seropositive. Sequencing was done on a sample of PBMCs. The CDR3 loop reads CASSPVGREGNEQFF. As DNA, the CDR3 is TGTGCCAGCAGCCCGGTAGGGCGGGAGGGCAATGAGCAGTTCTTC.